Below, 29 T cell receptor beta chains from the same sample are listed, as sequenced in a study of technical replicates of blood from several donors (dated by TCRdb to 2017 to 2019). The library came from the immunoSEQ multiplex PCR assay. What TCRdb holds here is the immuneACCESS table cut down to in-frame rearrangements. Part of the clones is not present; checked against another copy, under half of the missing clones reflect an unresolved V gene, and the others are unexplained. The sample table records 65,000 to 85,000 clones; 95% to 98% of these occur just once. The ten largest account for around 0.15% of the sample. The sequencing input was T cells isolated from PBMCs. The source is a human donor in good health.

As DNA, the CDR3 is TGTGCCAGCAGCGGTCCGGGGTATAGCAATCAGCCCCAGCATTTT. Encoded protein: CASSGPGYSNQPQHF. The genes are TRBV9 and TRBJ1-5; the D is unclear. Germline lookup yields CDR1 SGDLS and CDR2 YYNGEE. Between the trimmed V and J ends, which lost 3 bases and 0 bases, there was a span of 10 bases. This CDR3 contains 15 residues. The full variable domain, with the rest looked up from reference TRBV9 and TRBJ1-5, is DSGVTQTPKHLITATGQRVTLRCSPRSGDLSVYWYQQSLDQGLQFLIQYYNGEERAKGNILERFSAQQFPDLHSELNLSSLELGDSALYFCASSGPGYSNQPQHFGDGTRLSIL.

The genes are TRBV4-1 and TRBJ1-1; 8 bases align to TRBD1. Germline V CDR1 and CDR2: MGHRA, YSYEKL. The CDR3 extends over 15 amino acids. Losses at the gene ends were 5 bases for V and 0 bases for J; bases not matched to a gene: 5. The CDR3 is CASSRIQGVNTEAFF. The CDR3 nucleotides read TGCGCCAGCAGCAGAATACAGGGGGTGAACACTGAAGCTTTCTTT.

The gene calls are TRBV15 and TRBJ2-5; TRBD1 might be the D (6 bases). The CDR3 contains 19 residues. The ends were cut back, 8 bases at V and 5 bases at J, with 33 bases in the middle. CDR1 and CDR2 from the germline V gene are LNHNV and YYDKDF (reference sequence). The CDR3 DNA is TGTGCCACCCGAAGCCTGACCCCTTGGACAGACCCTGAAGGGGAGACCCAGTACTTC. Protein sequence: CATRSLTPWTDPEGETQYF. The whole variable domain, remainder taken from reference TRBV15 and TRBJ2-5, is DAMVIQNPRYQVTQFGKPVTLSCSQTLNHNVMYWYQQKSSQAPKLLFHYYDKDFNNEADTPDNFQSRRPNTSFCFLDIRSPGLGDTAMYLCATRSLTPWTDPEGETQYFGPGTRLLVL.

The chain links TRBV7-3 to TRBJ1-1; D call uncertain. Per germline, CDR1 SGHTA and CDR2 FQGTGA. The ends were cut back, 3 bases at V and 5 bases at J, with 7 bases in the middle. The length of the CDR3 is 12 residues. CDR3 loop: CASSFDRTEAFF. The CDR3 bases are TGTGCCAGCAGCTTCGATAGAACTGAAGCTTTCTTT.

The J gene is TRBJ2-2, the V gene TRBV11-3; 9 bases agree with TRBD1. This CDR3 contains 16 residues. With 1 base clipped from V and 1 base from J, the junction kept 1 base outside the gene matches. Germline-derived CDR1 and CDR2 are SGHNT and YENEEA. The CDR3 DNA is TGTGCCAGCAGCTTAGGGGGACAGGGGAACACCGGGGAGCTGTTTTTT. Protein sequence: CASSLGGQGNTGELFF.

The chain carries TRBV5-4 and TRBJ2-6; tentatively, D is TRBD1 (6 bases). Germline V gene sequence: CDR1 SGHNT, CDR2 YYREEE (reference sequence). The CDR3 totals 17 residues. Trimming shortened V by 0 bases and J by 4 bases, and 14 bases separated the two germline ends. In DNA form, the CDR3 reads TGTGCCAGCAGCTTGGTCGTTACAGGGACCGGGGCCAACGTCCTGACTTTC. Residues: CASSLVVTGTGANVLTF.

V usage is TRBV11-2 and J usage is TRBJ2-1, with 12 bases aligning to TRBD2. This CDR3 has 16 residues. Germline lookup yields CDR1 SGHAT and CDR2 FQNNGV. V was clipped by 4 bases and J by 7 bases; unmatched bases: 8. CDR3 nucleotide sequence: TGTGCCAGCAGCTCTTGGACTAGCGGGGTGGGGAATGAGCAGTTCTTC. Residues: CASSSWTSGVGNEQFF.

The V call is TRBV4-2, the J call TRBJ2-2; TRBD2 matches 10 bases. The germline V gene has CDR1 LGHNA and CDR2 YNFKEQ. J lost 4 bases, V lost 0 bases, and 5 bases had no gene match. The CDR3 is 17 amino acids. The CDR3 DNA reads TGTGCCAGCAGCCAAGACGGACTAGCGGCGAGCACCGGGGAGCTGTTTTTT. Translation gives CASSQDGLAASTGELFF.

This chain connects TRBV6-4 to TRBJ2-2; 10 bases align to TRBD1. The CDR3 has 14 residues. Germline CDR1 MRHNA, CDR2 SNTAGT. The trim removed 10 bases at V and 5 bases at J, leaving 7 bases unmatched. The CDR3 DNA sequence: TGTGCCACCAGCGGGACAGGGGAAACCGGGGAGCTGTTTTTT. Encoded protein: CATSGTGETGELFF.

This clone is a singleton in its sample. The J gene is TRBJ2-1, the V gene TRBV5-4; TRBD2 matches 8 bases. Germline V gene sequence: CDR1 SGHNT, CDR2 YYREEE (reference sequence). The length of the CDR3 is 16 residues. Germline trimming cut 1 base from V and 2 bases from J; bases unmatched to any gene: 5. CDR3 protein: CASSLLSGNPYNEQFF. CDR3 DNA sequence: TGTGCCAGCAGCTTGCTTAGCGGGAACCCCTACAATGAGCAGTTCTTC.

The chain links TRBV6-1 to TRBJ1-2; D remains unclear. Per germline, CDR1 MNHNS and CDR2 SASEGT. V was trimmed by 0 bases and J by 5 bases, leaving 4 bases between them. This CDR3 contains 12 residues. CDR3 DNA sequence: TGTGCCAGCAGTGAAGCGAGATATGGCTACACCTTC. Translating it yields CASSEARYGYTF.

This chain uses TRBV4-1 with TRBJ2-7; 12 bases agree with TRBD2. CDR1 and CDR2 (germline): MGHRA, YSYEKL. J was trimmed by 7 bases and V by 1 base; bases with no gene match: 8. The CDR3 spans 16 residues. Here the CDR3 DNA reads TGCGCCAGCAGCCAAGCTAGCGGGAGGGTCCCCTGGGAGCAGTACTTC. This translates into CASSQASGRVPWEQYF.

This chain joins TRBV7-9 and TRBJ2-3; perhaps TRBD1 as D (6 bases). This CDR3 spans 12 amino acids. V was trimmed by 8 bases and J by 4 bases, leaving 10 bases between them. CDR1 and CDR2 (germline): SEHNR, FQNEAQ (reference sequence). CDR3 region: CASQGSPDTQYF. Written as DNA, the CDR3 is TGTGCCAGCCAGGGGTCCCCAGATACGCAGTATTTT.

The rearrangement joins TRBV11-2 to TRBJ2-7; a weak D match, TRBD2 (6 bases). V was cut by 1 base and J by 1 base, with 8 bases left in between. Germline CDR1 reads SGHAT; CDR2 reads FQNNGV. This CDR3 region has 14 residues. The CDR3 reads CASSLGAGSYEQYF. The CDR3 DNA sequence: TGTGCCAGCAGCTTAGGGGCGGGATCCTACGAGCAGTACTTC.

V gene TRBV30 combines with J gene TRBJ1-1; D unclear. The germline CDR1 and CDR2 sequences are GTSNPN and SVGIG (reference sequence). The CDR3 covers 15 residues. V lost 0 bases and J 1 base, leaving 12 bases between the germline ends. Here the CDR3 reads CAWSVLPRGNTEAFF. The CDR3 nucleotides read TGTGCCTGGAGTGTACTTCCGCGGGGGAACACTGAAGCTTTCTTT. The whole variable domain, remainder taken from reference TRBV30 and TRBJ1-1, is SQTIHQWPATLVQPVGSPLSLECTVEGTSNPNLYWYRQAAGRGLQLLFYSVGIGQISSEVPQNLSASRPQDRQFILSSKKLLLSDSGFYLCAWSVLPRGNTEAFFGQGTRLTVV.

CDR3 in DNA: TGTGCCAGCAGTTTATCGAGACACCCACCCCTCCACTTT. It specifies CASSLSRHPPLHF. The chain joins TRBV27 to TRBJ1-6; D gene ambiguous. Looked up from germline, CDR1 is MNHEY and CDR2 is SMNVEV (reference sequence). The CDR3 length is 13 residues. V was cut by 0 bases and J by 11 bases, with 8 bases left in between.

The sample holds one count of this clone. This chain uses TRBV27 with TRBJ2-2, with D possibly TRBD2 on 6 matching bases. CDR1 and CDR2 from the germline V gene are MNHEY and SMNVEV (reference sequence). The CDR3 runs to 14 residues. Trimming stripped 3 bases from V and 7 bases from J, with 12 bases between. The CDR3 here is CASSLYEAGGELFF. The CDR3 region has the DNA TGTGCCAGCAGTTTGTACGAAGCGGGCGGGGAGCTGTTTTTT.

A note on this clone: A junction boundary mismatches the germline segment, possibly from a read error. In DNA, the CDR3 is TGTGCCAGCAGTGTAGGCTCGAGCTCCTACGAGCAGTACTTC. It encodes CASSVGSSSYEQYF. J is TRBJ2-7 and V is TRBV9; D is uncertain. This CDR3 has 14 amino acids. The germline V gene encodes CDR1 SGDLS and CDR2 YYNGEE.

The chain joins TRBV6-5 to TRBJ2-1; unclear D gene. Trimming shortened V by 0 bases and J by 0 bases, and 9 bases separated the two germline ends. This CDR3 region has 16 residues. Germline V gives CDR1 MNHEY, CDR2 SVGAGI. The CDR3, as DNA: TGTGCCAGCAGTTACTCTGGGCTCCGCTCCTACAATGAGCAGTTCTTC. It specifies CASSYSGLRSYNEQFF.

V gene TRBV18 combines with J gene TRBJ2-2, with 8 nucleotides matching TRBD1. There are 17 residues in the CDR3. Germline lookup yields CDR1 KGHSH and CDR2 LQKENI. V gave up 2 bases and J gave up 0 bases; unmatched junction bases: 5. Here the CDR3 reads CASSPWTTGANTGELFF. CDR3 DNA sequence: TGTGCCAGCTCACCATGGACGACAGGGGCGAACACCGGGGAGCTGTTTTTT.

The CDR3 reads CASRRTGGTGANVLTF. The CDR3 nucleotides are TGTGCCAGCAGAAGGACAGGGGGGACTGGGGCCAACGTCCTGACTTTC. The chain has TRBV6-4 and TRBJ2-6; 10 bases fit TRBD1. V dropped 6 bases and J dropped 2; count of bases not matched to a gene: 4. CDR1 is MRHNA and CDR2 is SNTAGT in the germline V gene. This CDR3 has 16 residues.

This chain uses TRBV11-2 with TRBJ2-5; D perhaps matches TRBD2 (6 bases). The CDR3 covers 15 residues. CDR1 is SGHAT and CDR2 is FQNNGV in the germline V gene. V lost 5 bases to trimming and J lost 3 bases, with 16 bases between them. This chain's CDR3 is CASSAGLVVKETQYF. CDR3 nucleotide sequence: TGTGCCAGCAGCGCGGGGCTTGTAGTGAAAGAGACCCAGTACTTC. Combining the CDR3 with reference TRBV11-2 and TRBJ2-5 gives the whole variable domain EAGVAQSPRYKIIEKRQSVAFWCNPISGHATLYWYQQILGQGPKLLIQFQNNGVVDDSQLPKDRFSAERLKGVDSTLKIQPAKLEDSAVYLCASSAGLVVKETQYFGPGTRLLVL.

The chain has TRBV10-3 and TRBJ2-2; TRBD2 aligns across 8 bases. After removal of 9 bases from V and 1 base from J, the junction contained 7 bases not matched to a gene. Germline V gives CDR1 ENHRY, CDR2 SYGVKD. The CDR3 spans 15 residues. The CDR3: CAIALAGRNTGELFF. The CDR3 nucleotides are TGTGCCATTGCCTTAGCGGGGCGGAACACCGGGGAGCTGTTTTTT.

This clone came up once. V and J are TRBV30 and TRBJ2-5; the D gene is possibly TRBD1 (7 bases). There are 13 residues in the CDR3. The V gene lost 4 bases and the J gene lost 5 bases, with 14 bases spanning the gap. Germline assignment: CDR1 GTSNPN and CDR2 SVGIG (reference sequence). CDR3 nucleotide sequence: TGTGCCTGGACCGGACAGGAGGGGGAGACCCAGTACTTC. Its protein product is CAWTGQEGETQYF. The full variable domain, completed using reference TRBV30 and TRBJ2-5, is SQTIHQWPATLVQPVGSPLSLECTVEGTSNPNLYWYRQAAGRGLQLLFYSVGIGQISSEVPQNLSASRPQDRQFILSSKKLLLSDSGFYLCAWTGQEGETQYFGPGTRLLVL.

The chain combines TRBV18 with TRBJ1-3; 9 bases line up with TRBD1. This CDR3 is built from 15 residues. J gave up 0 bases and V 5 bases, and 2 bases lay outside the gene matches. Germline lookup yields CDR1 KGHSH and CDR2 LQKENI. This CDR3 is CASSTTGGSGNTIYF. In nucleotides, the CDR3 is TGTGCCAGCTCAACGACAGGGGGCTCTGGAAACACCATATATTTT. The entire variable domain, with the rest obtained from reference TRBV18 and TRBJ1-3, is as follows: NAGVMQNPRHLVRRRGQEARLRCSPMKGHSHVYWYRQLPEEGLKFMVYLQKENIIDESGMPKERFSAEFPKEGPSILRIQQVVRGDSAAYFCASSTTGGSGNTIYFGEGSWLTVV.

This chain uses TRBV4-1 with TRBJ2-3; 10 bases match TRBD2. Per the germline V gene, CDR1 is MGHRA and CDR2 is YSYEKL. Trimming removed 4 bases from V and 3 bases from J; junction bases left unmatched: 10. The CDR3 has 17 amino acids. In DNA, the CDR3 is TGCGCCAGCAGCCTGAGTGGAGCGGGAGGGCCGACAGATACGCAGTATTTT. Its translation: CASSLSGAGGPTDTQYF.

The CDR3 loop is CASSPGGMNTEAFF. CDR3 coding DNA: TGTGCCAGCAGCCCAGGGGGGATGAACACTGAAGCTTTCTTT. This chain uses TRBV4-2 with TRBJ1-1, with 7 bases identical to TRBD1. The ends lost 4 bases at V and 0 bases at J; junction bases unmatched: 2. This CDR3 is built from 14 residues. Germline-derived CDR1 and CDR2 are LGHNA and YNFKEQ.

This chain links TRBV18 with TRBJ1-4, with D tentatively TRBD1 (5 bases). Germline CDR1 is KGHSH and CDR2 is LQKENI. The CDR3 has 12 residues. V lost 3 bases and J lost 12, with 11 bases in between. The CDR3 coding sequence is TGTGCCAGCTCACCGGGGGGTTTTGAACTGTTTTTT. Translation gives CASSPGGFELFF. Looking up the rest from reference TRBV18 and TRBJ1-4 gives the full variable domain: NAGVMQNPRHLVRRRGQEARLRCSPMKGHSHVYWYRQLPEEGLKFMVYLQKENIIDESGMPKERFSAEFPKEGPSILRIQQVVRGDSAAYFCASSPGGFELFFGSGTQLSVL.

V is TRBV14 and J is TRBJ2-3; 8 bases agree with TRBD2. V was pared by 0 bases and J by 2 bases, with 7 bases of the junction left unmatched. The length of the CDR3 is 17 residues. Looked up from germline, CDR1 is SGHDN and CDR2 is FVKESK. CDR3 bases: TGTGCCAGCAGCCAAGATCGGGTGCGGGGGGTCACAGATACGCAGTATTTT. This encodes CASSQDRVRGVTDTQYF. The full variable domain, its missing parts supplied by reference TRBV14 and TRBJ2-3, is EAGVTQFPSHSVIEKGQTVTLRCDPISGHDNLYWYRRVMGKEIKFLLHFVKESKQDESGMPNNRFLAERTGGTYSTLKVQPAELEDSGVYFCASSQDRVRGVTDTQYFGPGTRLTVL.